This T cell receptor beta chain appears in the sequencing data of a study of T-cell reconstitution after alpha-beta-depleted transplantation in children (dated by TCRdb to 2016 to 2018). Study-level background: The study quantitatively tracked T-cell immune reconstitution after TCRalphabeta/CD19-depleted allogeneic hematopoietic cell transplantation in children using TCR repertoire profiling.

Receptors were amplified or captured by PCR. The data were produced on an Illumina HiSeq 2500. Molecular barcoding was employed in the preparation of TCR libraries, with unique molecular identifiers being used to normalize TCRbeta repertoire quantification. The public sequencing data were trimmed at Q25 with fastp and processed into clonotypes with MiXCR by TCRdb, which kept only in-frame beta chains. Rows matching on CDR3 protein sequence are summarized as one entry with the most common DNA and genes. This sample gives some 340,000 distinct CDR3 sequences in total; about a tenth of them show up just once. The biggest ten clones account for 2% to 2.5% of the sample. Of note for this clonotype: No antigen is known for it. The input lacks base qualities; no much larger clone sits a single base away.

The TCR originated in a human donor who donated a stem cell graft to a child with acute lymphoblastic leukemia. This specimen consisted of PBMCs from the stem cell graft donor, obtained from the stem cell graft.

The sequenced DNA is TGTGCCAGCAGGACGACAGGGGCTGAGACCCAGTACTTC. This gives the protein CASRTTGAETQYF. The chain uses TRBV27 and TRBJ2-5; TRBD1 lines up with 8 middle nucleotides. From its cysteine to its phenylalanine, the CDR3 spans 13 amino acids. Only the CDR3 portion is preserved as DNA: 39 bases, with reading frame beginning at the first base. Trimmed from V: 6 bases; trimmed from J: 5 bases; junction bases lacking a gene match: 5. CDR1 MNHEY and CDR2 SMNVEV were looked up in the germline V gene (reference sequence).